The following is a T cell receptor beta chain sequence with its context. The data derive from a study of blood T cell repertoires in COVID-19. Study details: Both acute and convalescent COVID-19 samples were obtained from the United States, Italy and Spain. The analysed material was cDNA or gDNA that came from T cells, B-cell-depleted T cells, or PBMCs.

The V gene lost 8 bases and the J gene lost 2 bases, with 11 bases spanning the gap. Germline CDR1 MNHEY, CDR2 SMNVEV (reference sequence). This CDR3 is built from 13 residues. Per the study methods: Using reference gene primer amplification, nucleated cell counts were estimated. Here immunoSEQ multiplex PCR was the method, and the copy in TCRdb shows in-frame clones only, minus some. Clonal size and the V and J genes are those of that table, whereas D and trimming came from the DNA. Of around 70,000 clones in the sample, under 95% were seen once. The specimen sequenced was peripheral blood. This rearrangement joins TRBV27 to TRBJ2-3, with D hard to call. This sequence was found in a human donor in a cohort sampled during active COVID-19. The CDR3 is CASRSVLTDTQYF. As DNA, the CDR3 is TGTGCCAGCCGCAGCGTCCTCACAGATACGCAGTATTTT.